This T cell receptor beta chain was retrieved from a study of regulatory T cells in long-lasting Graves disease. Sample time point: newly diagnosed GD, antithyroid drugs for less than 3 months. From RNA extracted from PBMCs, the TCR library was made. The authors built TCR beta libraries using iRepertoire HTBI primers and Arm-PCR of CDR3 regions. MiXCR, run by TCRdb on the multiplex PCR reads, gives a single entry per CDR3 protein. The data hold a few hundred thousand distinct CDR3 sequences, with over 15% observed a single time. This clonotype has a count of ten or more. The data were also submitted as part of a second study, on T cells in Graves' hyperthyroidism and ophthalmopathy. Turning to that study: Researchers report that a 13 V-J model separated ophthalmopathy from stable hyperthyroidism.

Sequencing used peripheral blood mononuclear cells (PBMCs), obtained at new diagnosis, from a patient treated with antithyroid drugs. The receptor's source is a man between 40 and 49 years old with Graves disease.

CDR3 bases: TGTGCCAGCAGACCGGGACAGGTCTATGGCTACACCTTC. Translated, it gives CASRPGQVYGYTF. V and J are TRBV28 and TRBJ1-2; 8 bases match TRBD1. Looked up from germline, CDR1 is MDHEN and CDR2 is SYDVKM. The CDR3 totals 13 residues. Trimming removed 6 bases from V and 4 bases from J; junction bases left unmatched: 4.